The 31 T cell receptor beta chains listed next were all sequenced from one sample in a study of blood T cell repertoires in COVID-19. The table came from immunoSEQ multiplex PCR; TCRdb's copy has only in-frame clones and leaves some out. Of some 250,000 clones listed, more than 75% are singletons. Sequenced input: peripheral blood. These receptors were obtained from a woman in her 30s who had recovered from COVID-19.

The V and J genes are TRBV4-1 and TRBJ1-3; D may be TRBD1 (5 bases). Germline V gene sequence: CDR1 MGHRA, CDR2 YSYEKL. Trimming pared 0 bases from V and 1 base from J, leaving 16 bases between. The CDR3 is 18 amino acids. The CDR3 coding sequence is TGCGCCAGCAGCCAAGAAGGTCAGGGCAGTGCGTCTGGAAACACCATATATTTT. Encoded protein: CASSQEGQGSASGNTIYF.

This sequence joins TRBV9 and TRBJ1-1, with 7 bases identical to TRBD1. The ends lost 0 bases at V and 5 bases at J; junction bases unmatched: 4. Per germline, CDR1 SGDLS and CDR2 YYNGEE. The CDR3 is made up of 14 amino acids. In nucleotides, the CDR3 is TGTGCCAGCAGCGTAGCGACAGGGAGGACTGAAGCTTTCTTT. Protein: CASSVATGRTEAFF.

J is TRBJ1-1 and V is TRBV3-1 (or the pseudogene TRBV3-2); TRBD1 is a possible D gene (5 bases). The CDR3 is 14 amino acids. In germline, CDR1 is LGHDT, CDR2 YNNKEL (reference sequence). V was trimmed by 8 bases and J by 4 bases, leaving 17 bases between them. The CDR3 coding sequence is TGTGCCAGCCAGGGTTCTGGGTACGGCACTGAAGCTTTCTTT. It translates to CASQGSGYGTEAFF.

V gene TRBV12-3 or TRBV12-4 combines with J gene TRBJ2-5; tentatively, D is TRBD2 (5 bases). CDR3 length equals 13 residues. Trimming removed 6 bases from V and 4 bases from J, with 12 bases in between. In nucleotides, the CDR3 is TGTGCCAGCAGATACGGGGTAGGAGAGACCCAGTACTTC. Translated: CASRYGVGETQYF.

The V call is TRBV7-9, the J call TRBJ1-3, with TRBD1 identical over 8 bases. The germline V gene has CDR1 SEHNR and CDR2 FQNEAQ (reference sequence). V lost 4 bases and J lost 4; bases outside the gene matches: 6. The CDR3 runs 15 residues. As DNA, the CDR3 is TGTGCCAGCAGCTCCTACGGACAGGGAGGAAACACCATATATTTT. Its translation: CASSSYGQGGNTIYF.

CDR3 amino acids: CASSPVGAYEQYF. The CDR3 coding sequence is TGTGCCAGCAGCCCCGTGGGAGCCTACGAGCAGTACTTC. The V call is TRBV5-4, the J call TRBJ2-7; D possibly corresponds to TRBD2 (5 bases). Germline loops: CDR1 SGHNT, CDR2 YYREEE (reference sequence). The length of the CDR3 is 13 residues. V lost 4 bases to trimming and J lost 2 bases, with 10 bases between them.

The V call is TRBV18, the J call TRBJ1-3; D is ambiguous. Trimming pared 4 bases from V and 1 base from J, leaving 14 bases between. CDR3 size: 16 residues. Germline values: CDR1 KGHSH, CDR2 LQKENI. CDR3 residues: CASSLLKTGSGNTIYF. The CDR3 nucleotides read TGTGCCAGCTCACTCCTTAAAACGGGGTCTGGAAACACCATATATTTT.

The sample holds one count of this clone. The genes are TRBV10-3 and TRBJ2-1; the D is unclear. The CDR3 totals 12 residues. Germline V gene data show CDR1 as ENHRY and CDR2 as SYGVKD. Deletions cut 10 bases from V and 9 bases from J, with 16 bases between. CDR3 region: CATRPRSGEQFF. CDR3 coding DNA: TGTGCCACGCGCCCTAGGTCGGGTGAGCAGTTCTTC.

CDR3 in DNA: TGTGCCAGCAGCTCGGGACTAGCGGGGGGCGTGGATACGCAGTATTTT. It encodes CASSSGLAGGVDTQYF. J is TRBJ2-3 and V is TRBV11-3; the match to TRBD2 covers 15 bases. In germline, CDR1 is SGHNT, CDR2 YENEEA. V trimming: 4 bases; J trimming: 6 bases; junction bases outside the gene matches: 5. CDR3 length: 16 amino acids.

The rearrangement links TRBV5-6 to TRBJ2-3; D possibly corresponds to TRBD1 (5 bases). The CDR3 spans 13 residues. V was pared by 0 bases and J by 4 bases, with 6 bases between. Germline V CDR1 and CDR2: SGHDT, YYEEEE. The CDR3 sequence: CASSLEGADTQYF. The DNA of the CDR3 is TGTGCCAGCAGCTTGGAAGGGGCAGATACGCAGTATTTT.

The chain uses TRBV6-1 and TRBJ1-2; a possible D gene is TRBD1 (5 bases). V lost 3 bases and J lost 6, with 14 bases in between. The CDR3 has 14 amino acids. Germline CDR1 is MNHNS and CDR2 is SASEGT. As DNA, the CDR3 is TGTGCCAGCAGTGAGTCGGGAGGGGAGAATGGCTACACCTTC. Translation gives CASSESGGENGYTF.

This clone was seen only a few times. V and J are TRBV7-9 and TRBJ2-2; 7 bases map to TRBD1. V trimming: 2 bases; J trimming: 2 bases; junction bases outside the gene matches: 5. The CDR3 contains 16 residues. The germline CDR1 and CDR2 sequences are SEHNR and FQNEAQ (reference sequence). CDR3 bases: TGTGCCAGCAGCTTATCCAGGGGGTATAACACCGGGGAGCTGTTTTTT. Translated, it gives CASSLSRGYNTGELFF.

The gene calls are TRBV14 and TRBJ2-5; TRBD2 matches 12 bases. CDR3 length: 15 residues. Germline assignment: CDR1 SGHDN and CDR2 FVKESK. J lost 5 bases, V lost 4 bases, and 5 bases had no gene match. In nucleotides, the CDR3 is TGTGCCAGCAGCCCGAGACTAGCGGGGGTGGAGACCCAGTACTTC. Its translation: CASSPRLAGVETQYF.

In this sample, this clone turned up once. The V gene is TRBV7-9, the J gene TRBJ1-1, with a weak D call TRBD1 (5 bases). V was clipped by 5 bases and J by 7 bases, with 17 bases between them. Germline CDR1 is SEHNR and CDR2 is FQNEAQ (reference sequence). The CDR3 loop spans 14 amino acids. In nucleotides, the CDR3 is TGTGCCAGCAGCACAGGTGGTGCAGGGTATGAAGCTTTCTTT. This encodes CASSTGGAGYEAFF.

The V and J genes are TRBV18 and TRBJ2-7; TRBD1 might be the D (5 bases). The CDR3 is 13 amino acids. From germline, CDR1 is KGHSH and CDR2 LQKENI. V was cut by 6 bases and J by 5 bases, with 14 bases left in between. This CDR3 is CASSPTTGNEQYF. As DNA, the CDR3 is TGTGCCAGCTCCCCCACCACAGGCAACGAGCAGTACTTC.

This sequence joins TRBV25-1 and TRBJ2-6; TRBD1 matches 8 bases. Germline CDR1 MGHDK, CDR2 SYGVNS. The CDR3 has 16 amino acids. The V gene end was trimmed by 6 bases and the J gene end by 0 bases; junction bases not matched to a gene: 4. As DNA, the CDR3 is TGTGCCAGCAGACCAACAGGGGGCTCTGGGGCCAACGTCCTGACTTTC. Amino acids: CASRPTGGSGANVLTF.

This clone showed up just once. The V gene is TRBV29-1, the J gene TRBJ2-5, with D perhaps matching TRBD2 (6 bases). Germline V gives CDR1 SQVTM, CDR2 ANQGSEA. The CDR3 has 13 amino acids. The DNA for the CDR3 is TGCAGTGTAGGACGGGAGCTTCAAGAGACCCAGTACTTC. Its protein is CSVGRELQETQYF.

The V and J genes are TRBV5-1 and TRBJ2-2; D may be TRBD1 (6 bases). Trimming removed 4 bases at V and 0 bases at J, with 16 bases between. Germline V gene data show CDR1 as SGHRS and CDR2 as YFSETQ. There are 17 residues in the CDR3. CDR3 nucleotide sequence: TGCGCCAGCAGCGCTCAGCCGGGACACACGAACACCGGGGAGCTGTTTTTT. The encoded protein is CASSAQPGHTNTGELFF.

V gene TRBV5-1 combines with J gene TRBJ2-5; possible D gene TRBD2, 6 bases. CDR3 length: 13 residues. The germline gives CDR1 SGHRS, CDR2 YFSETQ. The germline V and J ends were trimmed by 3 bases and 4 bases, with 10 bases remaining between them. CDR3 in DNA: TGCGCCAGCAGCTCTCCGGGACTAGAGACCCAGTACTTC. Translation gives CASSSPGLETQYF.

This chain connects TRBV5-4 to TRBJ1-6; a weak D match, TRBD1 (5 bases). The CDR3 sequence is 16 residues long. CDR1 and CDR2 from the germline V gene are SGHNT and YYREEE (reference sequence). Trimming pared 0 bases from V and 7 bases from J, leaving 14 bases between. The CDR3, as DNA: TGTGCCAGCAGCTTGGGGGGTTTAAGGGGAAATTCACCCCTCCACTTT. It is translated as CASSLGGLRGNSPLHF.

The V call is TRBV6-4, the J call TRBJ1-1; D unclear. The germline gives CDR1 MRHNA, CDR2 SNTAGT. The CDR3 is 15 amino acids. Trimming cost V 0 bases and J 1 base, with 9 bases left between them. This chain's CDR3 is CASSDSNNGNTEAFF. The CDR3 bases are TGTGCCAGCAGTGACTCGAATAACGGGAACACTGAAGCTTTCTTT.

CDR3 protein: CASSYDGASTDTQYF. CDR3 in DNA: TGTGCCAGCAGTTACGACGGAGCTAGCACAGATACGCAGTATTTT. The chain combines TRBV6-5 with TRBJ2-3; D remains ambiguous. This CDR3 contains 15 residues. The germline V gene has CDR1 MNHEY and CDR2 SVGAGI. V lost 2 bases to trimming and J lost 0 bases, with 9 bases between them.

The rearrangement uses TRBV19 and TRBJ2-7, with 7 bases aligning to TRBD2. This CDR3 spans 13 amino acids. The germline V gene encodes CDR1 LNHDA and CDR2 SQIVND (reference sequence). Trimming at V came to 3 bases and at J to 3 bases, leaving 2 bases not matched to a gene. The CDR3 DNA reads as TGTGCCAGTAGTATCGGACTAGTCTACGAGCAGTACTTC. Translated, it gives CASSIGLVYEQYF.

The chain is built from TRBV6-6 and TRBJ1-1, with 7 bases identical to TRBD1. V trimming: 0 bases; J trimming: 0 bases; junction bases outside the gene matches: 1. The CDR3 consists of 15 residues. CDR1 and CDR2 (germline): MNHNY, SVGAGI (reference sequence). The CDR3 reads CASSYSQGLNTEAFF. CDR3 coding DNA: TGTGCCAGCAGTTACTCACAGGGGCTGAACACTGAAGCTTTCTTT.

This clone was counted at least ten times. The genes are TRBV24-1 and TRBJ1-3; 7 bases agree with TRBD1. Germline assignment: CDR1 KGHDR and CDR2 SFDVKD. V dropped 3 bases and J dropped 0; count of bases not matched to a gene: 4. The CDR3 has 16 amino acids. CDR3 sequence (DNA): TGTGCCACCAGTGATGGATGGACAGGCTCTGGAAACACCATATATTTT. Its translation is CATSDGWTGSGNTIYF.

The V and J genes are TRBV27 and TRBJ2-7; 9 bases match TRBD2. Germline-derived CDR1 and CDR2 are MNHEY and SMNVEV (reference sequence). Losses at the gene ends were 6 bases for V and 5 bases for J; bases not matched to a gene: 8. The CDR3 sequence is 14 residues long. CDR3 sequence: CASSQTAGGHEQYF. CDR3 DNA sequence: TGTGCCAGCAGCCAGACAGCGGGGGGTCACGAGCAGTACTTC.

The chain uses TRBV6-5 and TRBJ1-1, with unresolved D. CDR1 MNHEY and CDR2 SVGAGI come from the germline V gene. The V end lost 6 bases, the J end lost 0 bases, and 14 bases lay between the germline ends. The CDR3 covers 15 residues. As DNA, the CDR3 is TGTGCCAGCAGCCTGGGCAGGTTGATGAACACTGAAGCTTTCTTT. As protein: CASSLGRLMNTEAFF.

The rearrangement joins TRBV3-1 (or the pseudogene TRBV3-2) to TRBJ2-3, with no clear D. Germline CDR1 is LGHDT and CDR2 is YNNKEL (reference sequence). V was clipped by 4 bases and J by 0 bases, with 5 bases between them. This CDR3 contains 13 residues. The CDR3 region has the DNA TGTGCCAGCAGCCTGGAGAGCACAGATACGCAGTATTTT. This gives the protein CASSLESTDTQYF.

V gene TRBV5-1 combines with J gene TRBJ2-1; the match to TRBD1 covers 10 bases. This CDR3 spans 17 amino acids. In germline, CDR1 is SGHRS, CDR2 YFSETQ. With V trimmed by 0 bases and J by 6 bases, 9 bases remained unmatched. The CDR3: CASSLVFRDRGFNEQFF. The CDR3 DNA sequence: TGCGCCAGCAGCTTGGTTTTCCGGGACAGGGGATTCAATGAGCAGTTCTTC.

This clone was seen only a few times. This sequence joins TRBV5-1 and TRBJ1-6; D might be TRBD1 (5 bases). Trimming shortened V by 6 bases and J by 0 bases, and 10 bases separated the two germline ends. The germline V gene has CDR1 SGHRS and CDR2 YFSETQ. This CDR3 is 15 amino acids long. This chain's CDR3 is CASTPGGSYNSPLHF. The CDR3 DNA is TGCGCCAGCACCCCGGGGGGCTCCTATAATTCACCCCTCCACTTT.

The rearrangement links TRBV7-8 to TRBJ2-3; the match to TRBD2 covers 7 bases. V was pared by 5 bases and J by 2 bases, with 10 bases of the junction left unmatched. Germline-derived CDR1 and CDR2 are SGHVS and FQNEAQ. The CDR3 is 16 amino acids. The chain's CDR3 is CASSRGLEDLTDTQYF. CDR3 nucleotides: TGTGCCAGCAGCCGAGGACTAGAAGACCTCACAGATACGCAGTATTTT.